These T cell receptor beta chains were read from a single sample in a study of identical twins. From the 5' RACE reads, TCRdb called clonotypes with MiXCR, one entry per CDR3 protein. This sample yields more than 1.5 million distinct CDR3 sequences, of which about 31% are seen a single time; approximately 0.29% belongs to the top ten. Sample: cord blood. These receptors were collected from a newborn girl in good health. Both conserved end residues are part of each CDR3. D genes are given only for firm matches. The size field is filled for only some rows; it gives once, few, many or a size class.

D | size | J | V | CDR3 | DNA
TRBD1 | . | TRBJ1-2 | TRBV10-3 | CGISGAADRGGYTF | TGTGGCATCAGTGGGGCGGCTGACAGGGGCGGCTACACCTTC
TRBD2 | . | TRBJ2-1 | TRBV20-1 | CSADTSGVDNEQFF | TGCAGTGCGGACACTAGCGGGGTCGACAATGAGCAGTTCTTC
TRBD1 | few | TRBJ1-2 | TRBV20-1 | CSASGRQGAGGNYGYTF | TGCAGTGCTAGCGGCAGACAGGGGGCTGGGGGTAACTATGGCTACACCTTC
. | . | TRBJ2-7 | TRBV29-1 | CSVEDENEQYF | TGCAGCGTTGAAGATGAGAATGAGCAGTACTTC
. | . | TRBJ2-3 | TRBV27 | CAGRRIVGTDTQYF | TGTGCCGGCAGGCGAATAGTGGGCACAGATACGCAGTATTTT
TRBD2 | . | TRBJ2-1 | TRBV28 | CASSFRGLAGNNEQFF | TGTGCCAGCAGTTTCAGGGGACTAGCGGGGAACAATGAGCAGTTCTTC
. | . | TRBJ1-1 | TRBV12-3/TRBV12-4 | CASSPGIRANTEAFF | TGTGCCAGCAGTCCGGGTATTCGAGCCAACACTGAAGCTTTCTTT
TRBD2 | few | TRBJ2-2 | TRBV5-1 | CASSLAWTSRNTGELFF | TGCGCCAGCAGCTTGGCCTGGACTAGCAGAAACACCGGGGAGCTGTTTTTT
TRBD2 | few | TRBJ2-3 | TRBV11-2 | CASSLGGLAGGVADTQYF | TGTGCCAGCAGCTTAGGTGGACTAGCGGGGGGCGTCGCAGATACGCAGTATTTT
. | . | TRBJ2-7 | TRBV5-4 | CASGLGTVQDEQYF | TGTGCCAGCGGCTTGGGGACCGTGCAGGACGAGCAGTACTTC
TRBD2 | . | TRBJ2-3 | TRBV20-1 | CSARISRGDTQYF | TGCAGTGCTAGAATTTCGCGGGGGGATACGCAGTATTTT
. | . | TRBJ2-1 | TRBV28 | CASSLRRGQFF | TGTGCCAGCAGTTTGAGGAGGGGGCAGTTCTTC
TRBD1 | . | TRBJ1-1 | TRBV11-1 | CASSRPQGGMDTEAFF | TGTGCCAGCAGCCGCCCCCAGGGGGGAATGGACACTGAAGCTTTCTTT
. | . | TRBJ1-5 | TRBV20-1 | CSARVVGPKGNQPQHF | TGCAGTGCTAGAGTTGTAGGTCCAAAGGGCAATCAGCCCCAGCATTTT